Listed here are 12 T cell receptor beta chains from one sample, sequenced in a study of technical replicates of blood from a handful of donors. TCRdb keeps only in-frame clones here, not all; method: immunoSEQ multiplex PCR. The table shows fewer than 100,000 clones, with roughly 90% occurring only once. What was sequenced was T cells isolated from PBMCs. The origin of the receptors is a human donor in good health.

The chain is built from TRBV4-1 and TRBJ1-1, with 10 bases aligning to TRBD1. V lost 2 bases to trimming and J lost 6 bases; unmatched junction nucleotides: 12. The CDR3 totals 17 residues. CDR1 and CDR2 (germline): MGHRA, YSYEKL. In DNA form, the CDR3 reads TGCGCCAGCAGCCAATTGAGACAGGGGGCGACGGTTCCTGAAGCTTTCTTT. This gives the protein CASSQLRQGATVPEAFF.

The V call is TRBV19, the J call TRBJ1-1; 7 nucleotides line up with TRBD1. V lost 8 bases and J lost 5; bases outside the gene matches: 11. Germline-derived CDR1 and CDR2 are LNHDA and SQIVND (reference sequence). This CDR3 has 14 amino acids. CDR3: CASFTTGEGTEAFF. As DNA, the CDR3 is TGTGCCAGTTTTACTACAGGGGAAGGGACTGAAGCTTTCTTT.

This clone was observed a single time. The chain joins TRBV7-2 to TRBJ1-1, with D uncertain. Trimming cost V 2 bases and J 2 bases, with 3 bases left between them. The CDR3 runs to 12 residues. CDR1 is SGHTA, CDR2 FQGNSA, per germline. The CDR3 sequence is CASSLSNTEAFF. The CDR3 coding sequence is TGTGCCAGCAGCTTATCTAACACTGAAGCTTTCTTT.

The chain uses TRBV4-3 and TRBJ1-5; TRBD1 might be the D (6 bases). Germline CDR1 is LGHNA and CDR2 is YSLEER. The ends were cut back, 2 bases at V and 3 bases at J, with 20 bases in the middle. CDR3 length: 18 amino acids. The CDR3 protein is CASSQIELRKGVNQPQHF. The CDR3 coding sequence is TGCGCCAGCAGCCAAATCGAGCTTAGGAAGGGGGTCAATCAGCCCCAGCATTTT.

In nucleotides, the CDR3 is TGTGCCTGGAGTGTACGAGCTAGCGGCTCCTACGAGCAGTACTTC. This codes for CAWSVRASGSYEQYF. The rearrangement joins TRBV30 to TRBJ2-7; 7 positions agree with TRBD2. J was trimmed by 0 bases and V by 0 bases; bases with no gene match: 5. This CDR3 is 15 amino acids long. The germline CDR1 and CDR2 sequences are GTSNPN and SVGIG (reference sequence).

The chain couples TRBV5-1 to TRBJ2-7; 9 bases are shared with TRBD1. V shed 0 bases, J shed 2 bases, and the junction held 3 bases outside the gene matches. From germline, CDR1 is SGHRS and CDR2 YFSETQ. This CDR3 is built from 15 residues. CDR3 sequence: CASSLEQGAPYEQYF. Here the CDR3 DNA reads TGCGCCAGCAGCTTGGAACAGGGGGCTCCCTACGAGCAGTACTTC.

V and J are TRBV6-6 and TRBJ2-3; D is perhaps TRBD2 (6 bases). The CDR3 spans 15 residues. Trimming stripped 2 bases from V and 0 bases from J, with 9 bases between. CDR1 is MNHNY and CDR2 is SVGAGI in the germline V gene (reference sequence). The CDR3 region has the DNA TGTGCCAGCAGTTACGTAGCGGCCAGCACAGATACGCAGTATTTT. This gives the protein CASSYVAASTDTQYF.

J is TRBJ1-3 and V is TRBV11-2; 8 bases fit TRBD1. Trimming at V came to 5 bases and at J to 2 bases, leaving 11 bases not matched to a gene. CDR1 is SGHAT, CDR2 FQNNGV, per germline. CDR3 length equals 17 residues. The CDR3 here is CASSPMGQGATGNTIYF. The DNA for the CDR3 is TGTGCCAGCAGCCCTATGGGGCAGGGGGCAACTGGAAACACCATATATTTT.

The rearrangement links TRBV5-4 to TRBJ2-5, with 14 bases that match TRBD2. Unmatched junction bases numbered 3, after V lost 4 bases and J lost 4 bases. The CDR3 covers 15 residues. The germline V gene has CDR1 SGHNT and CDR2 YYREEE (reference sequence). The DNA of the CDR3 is TGTGCCAGCAGCCTGGGACTAGCGGGAGTAGAGACCCAGTACTTC. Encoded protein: CASSLGLAGVETQYF.

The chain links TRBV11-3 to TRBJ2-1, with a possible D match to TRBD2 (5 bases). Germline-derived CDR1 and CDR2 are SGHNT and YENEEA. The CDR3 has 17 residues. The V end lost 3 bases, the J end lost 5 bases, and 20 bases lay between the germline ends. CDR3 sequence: CASSLGRVASSNNEQFF. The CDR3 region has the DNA TGTGCCAGCAGCTTGGGTCGGGTAGCGTCAAGTAACAATGAGCAGTTCTTC. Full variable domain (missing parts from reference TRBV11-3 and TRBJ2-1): EAGVVQSPRYKIIEKKQPVAFWCNPISGHNTLYWYLQNLGQGPELLIRYENEEAVDDSQLPKDRFSAERLKGVDSTLKIQPAELGDSAVYLCASSLGRVASSNNEQFFGPGTRLTVL.

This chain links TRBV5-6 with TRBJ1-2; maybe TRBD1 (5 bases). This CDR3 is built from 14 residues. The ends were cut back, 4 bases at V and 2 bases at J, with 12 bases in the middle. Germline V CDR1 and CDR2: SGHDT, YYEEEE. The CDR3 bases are TGTGCCAGCAGCCCCAGGGCTGGGAACTATGGCTACACCTTC. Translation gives CASSPRAGNYGYTF.

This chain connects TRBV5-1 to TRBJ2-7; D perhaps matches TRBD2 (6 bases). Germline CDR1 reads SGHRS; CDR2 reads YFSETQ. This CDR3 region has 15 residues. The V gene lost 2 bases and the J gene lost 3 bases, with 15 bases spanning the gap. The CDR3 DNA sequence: TGCGCCAGCAGCTTAGGGACTCTACTTCACTACGAGCAGTACTTC. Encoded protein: CASSLGTLLHYEQYF.